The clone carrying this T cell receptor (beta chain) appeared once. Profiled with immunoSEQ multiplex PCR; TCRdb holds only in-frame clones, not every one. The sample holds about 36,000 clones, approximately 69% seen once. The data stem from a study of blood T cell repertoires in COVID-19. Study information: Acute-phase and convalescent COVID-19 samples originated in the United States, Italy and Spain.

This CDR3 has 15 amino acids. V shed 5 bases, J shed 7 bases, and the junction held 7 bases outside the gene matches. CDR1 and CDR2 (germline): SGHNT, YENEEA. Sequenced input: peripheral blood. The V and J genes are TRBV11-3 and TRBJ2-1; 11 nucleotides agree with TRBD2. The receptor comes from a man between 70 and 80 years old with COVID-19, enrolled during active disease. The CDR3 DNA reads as TGTGCCAGCAGCCATAGCGGGGGGGCCGAAAATGAGCAGTTCTTC. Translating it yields CASSHSGGAENEQFF.